The 15 T cell receptor beta chains in this list originate from one sample, sequenced in a study of graft-versus-host responses after intestinal transplantation. Processing released intraepithelial and lamina propria lymphocytes from the graft tissue. Sequenced by immunoSEQ multiplex PCR; TCRdb stores in-frame clones only, minus some. This table holds more than 12,000 clones, 67% found once. Sequenced here: ileum tissue, sampled approximately 670 days after intestinal transplantation. The receptor set was obtained from a human patient who received an intestinal transplant, so some T cells may come from the graft donor.

The chain has TRBV7-2 and TRBJ2-7; 9 bases align to TRBD2. The CDR3 length is 16 residues. V was clipped by 2 bases and J by 6 bases; unmatched bases: 11. Germline CDR1 SGHTA, CDR2 FQGNSA. CDR3 sequence reads: CASSLTSGLALGEQYF. The CDR3 coding sequence is TGTGCCAGCAGCTTAACTAGCGGGCTGGCTTTGGGCGAGCAGTACTTC.

V is TRBV14 and J is TRBJ1-2, with 8 bases aligning to TRBD1. V shed 4 bases, J shed 4 bases, and the junction held 11 bases outside the gene matches. Germline V gene lookup returns CDR1 SGHDN and CDR2 FVKESK. The CDR3 runs to 16 residues. The CDR3 DNA reads TGTGCCAGCAGCCGAGGGGGGCAGGGGGCTGTCTATGGCTACACCTTC. Its protein is CASSRGGQGAVYGYTF. The full variable domain, its missing parts supplied by reference TRBV14 and TRBJ1-2, is EAGVTQFPSHSVIEKGQTVTLRCDPISGHDNLYWYRRVMGKEIKFLLHFVKESKQDESGMPNNRFLAERTGGTYSTLKVQPAELEDSGVYFCASSRGGQGAVYGYTFGSGTRLTVV.

The rearrangement joins TRBV6-4 to TRBJ2-1; 8 nucleotides match TRBD1. V was clipped by 5 bases and J by 4 bases; unmatched bases: 7. The CDR3 totals 15 residues. Germline V gene sequence: CDR1 MRHNA, CDR2 SNTAGT. CDR3 sequence reads: CASSPGQGRYNEQFF. CDR3 sequence (DNA): TGTGCCAGCAGTCCCGGACAGGGAAGGTACAATGAGCAGTTCTTC.

The chain combines TRBV6-1 with TRBJ2-2, with 13 bases identical to TRBD2. Trimming took 4 bases from V and 7 from J; bases not matched to a gene: 3. The CDR3 runs to 15 residues. The germline V gene has CDR1 MNHNS and CDR2 SASEGT. The CDR3 DNA reads TGTGCCAGCAGTGCGACTAGCGGGGGGATCGGGGAGCTGTTTTTT. This sequence encodes CASSATSGGIGELFF.

The V and J genes are TRBV7-6 and TRBJ1-6, with 7 positions matching TRBD1. Germline loops: CDR1 SGHVS, CDR2 FNYEAQ. Trimming removed 5 bases from V and 10 bases from J; junction bases left unmatched: 11. This CDR3 has 15 amino acids. The CDR3 bases are TGTGCCAGCAGCCCCTGGGACAGTAGGTGGTCACCCCTCCACTTT. Translation gives CASSPWDSRWSPLHF.

V is TRBV10-3 and J is TRBJ1-2; D is ambiguous. The germline gives CDR1 ENHRY, CDR2 SYGVKD. CDR3 length: 14 amino acids. Trimming removed 8 bases at V and 2 bases at J, with 15 bases between. This chain's CDR3 is CAIGKRGENYGYTF. The DNA of the CDR3 is TGTGCCATCGGAAAAAGAGGTGAAAACTATGGCTACACCTTC.

The chain uses TRBV5-1 and TRBJ2-7; 8 bases are shared with TRBD2. This CDR3 comprises 16 residues. V was pared by 4 bases and J by 2 bases, with 11 bases of the junction left unmatched. CDR1 SGHRS and CDR2 YFSETQ come from the germline V gene. In nucleotides, the CDR3 is TGCGCCAGCAGCCCCCCAGTCGGTAGCGGGGCCTACGAGCAGTACTTC. Translating it yields CASSPPVGSGAYEQYF.

CDR3 coding DNA: TGTGCCAGCAGCCACGGGAGCTCCTACAATGAGCAGTTCTTC. This codes for CASSHGSSYNEQFF. The chain links TRBV13 to TRBJ2-1; D possibly corresponds to TRBD2 (6 bases). The germline gives CDR1 PRHDT, CDR2 FYEKMQ (reference sequence). V was clipped by 5 bases and J by 0 bases, with 8 bases between them. The CDR3 runs to 14 residues.

The chain combines TRBV7-9 with TRBJ1-2; D remains unclear. The CDR3 length is 12 residues. Trimming left V 1 base short and J 7 bases short, with 7 bases between. Germline-derived CDR1 and CDR2 are SEHNR and FQNEAQ (reference sequence). The CDR3: CASSLGAGGYTF. The CDR3 DNA reads as TGTGCCAGCAGCTTAGGGGCCGGTGGCTACACCTTC.

The V gene is TRBV7-2, the J gene TRBJ2-5, with D possibly TRBD1 on 7 matching bases. The CDR3 covers 14 residues. Looked up from germline, CDR1 is SGHTA and CDR2 is FQGNSA. Between the trimmed V and J ends, which lost 2 bases and 8 bases, there was a span of 15 bases. CDR3 nucleotides: TGTGCCAGCAGCTTATTCGGAGGAGGGGGCACCCAGTACTTC. Translation: CASSLFGGGGTQYF.

V usage is TRBV4-1 and J usage is TRBJ2-5; D possibly corresponds to TRBD1 (5 bases). The CDR3 length is 15 residues. The germline V gene encodes CDR1 MGHRA and CDR2 YSYEKL. V lost 0 bases and J 1 base, leaving 9 bases between the germline ends. CDR3 sequence reads: CASSQEWGGQETQYF. The CDR3, as DNA: TGCGCCAGCAGCCAAGAGTGGGGCGGCCAAGAGACCCAGTACTTC.

The V and J genes are TRBV27 and TRBJ1-1; 9 bases map to TRBD1. Germline V lookup: CDR1 MNHEY, CDR2 SMNVEV (reference sequence). Unmatched junction bases numbered 15, after V lost 6 bases and J lost 4 bases. The CDR3 loop spans 17 amino acids. The CDR3 protein is CASRPLDRGSGSTEAFF. The CDR3 nucleotides read TGTGCCAGCAGACCTCTGGACAGGGGCTCGGGGAGCACTGAAGCTTTCTTT.

Concerning this clone: This sample includes further DNA sequences coding for the same CDR3. The rearrangement links TRBV6-6 to TRBJ2-3, with TRBD2 identical over 7 bases. V dropped 2 bases and J dropped 1; count of bases not matched to a gene: 0. In germline, CDR1 is MNHNY, CDR2 SVGAGI (reference sequence). The CDR3 is made up of 14 amino acids. DNA of the CDR3: TGTGCCAGCAGTTACGGGGGGGGCACAGATACGCAGTATTTT. Protein product: CASSYGGGTDTQYF.

The chain employs TRBV10-1 and TRBJ2-3; D remains ambiguous. The CDR3 is made up of 14 amino acids. Germline V gives CDR1 WNHNN, CDR2 SYGVQD (reference sequence). V lost 0 bases and J lost 2, with 6 bases in between. The CDR3 nucleotides read TGCGCCAGCAGTGAGTCTTTAGACACAGATACGCAGTATTTT. It yields the protein CASSESLDTDTQYF.

The genes are TRBV30 and TRBJ1-1, with D possibly being TRBD1 (6 bases). The germline V gene encodes CDR1 GTSNPN and CDR2 SVGIG (reference sequence). Trimming removed 3 bases at V and 1 base at J, with 12 bases between. The CDR3 totals 14 residues. The CDR3 DNA reads TGTGCCTGGAGACGTGGGGGCCCGAACACTGAAGCTTTCTTT. This translates into CAWRRGGPNTEAFF.